Below, 24 T cell receptor beta chains from the same sample are listed, as sequenced in a study of shared clonotypes between healthy human individuals. Produced via immunoSEQ multiplex PCR; TCRdb's table is partial and in-frame only. Counted here are roughly 500,000 clones, more than 75% occurring once; the ten biggest clones make up 13%. The sequenced sample was PBMCs. The receptors were sampled from a woman in her forties in good health. Some clones in this sample may be carry-over from other donors' samples.

The chain employs TRBV27 and TRBJ2-3, with TRBD1 identical over 12 bases. With V trimmed by 7 bases and J by 6 bases, 20 bases remained unmatched. The CDR3 is 19 residues long. CDR1 MNHEY and CDR2 SMNVEV come from the germline V gene (reference sequence). CDR3 sequence (DNA): TGTGCCAGCACCTTAATCCGACCGCCGGGACAGGGGGCCAAGGATACGCAGTATTTT. It translates to CASTLIRPPGQGAKDTQYF.

The chain combines TRBV15 with TRBJ2-5, with D uncertain. Germline CDR1 LNHNV, CDR2 YYDKDF (reference sequence). Trimming took 5 bases from V and 4 from J, leaving 17 bases between them. CDR3 length: 15 amino acids. CDR3 in amino acids: CATSGPDQVGETQYF. The DNA of the CDR3 is TGTGCCACCAGCGGACCGGACCAAGTGGGAGAGACCCAGTACTTC.

The genes are TRBV6-1 and TRBJ1-5; D is ambiguous. Germline-derived CDR1 and CDR2 are MNHNS and SASEGT. V was shortened by 8 bases and J by 2 bases, with 10 bases between the two germline ends. This CDR3 has 13 amino acids. CDR3 in DNA: TGTGCCAGCGCTACCTCTGGCAATCAGCCCCAGCATTTT. This sequence encodes CASATSGNQPQHF.

This clone occurred once. The chain links TRBV19 to TRBJ1-2, with a weak D call TRBD1 (5 bases). Germline CDR1 is LNHDA and CDR2 is SQIVND (reference sequence). The V gene lost 7 bases and the J gene lost 3 bases, with 18 bases spanning the gap. This CDR3 has 15 residues. The DNA of the CDR3 is TGTGCCAGTACCTCAGGACAACACGTAGACTATGGCTACACCTTC. Amino acid sequence: CASTSGQHVDYGYTF.

The chain joins TRBV2 to TRBJ2-5; tentative D call: TRBD2 (5 bases). Germline V gives CDR1 SNHLY, CDR2 FYNNEI. The CDR3 has 15 amino acids. Trimming shortened V by 7 bases and J by 3 bases, and 18 bases separated the two germline ends. For the CDR3, the DNA is TGTGCCAGCAAGCAGCCCCTCGGGCGGGAAGAGACCCAGTACTTC. Protein sequence: CASKQPLGREETQYF.

The chain links TRBV6-1 to TRBJ1-2; D is possibly TRBD1 (5 bases). Trimming took off 6 bases at V and 0 bases at J, with 14 bases between the two ends. This CDR3 has 15 residues. Germline V CDR1 and CDR2: MNHNS, SASEGT. The CDR3 is CASSPGQGANYGYTF. For the CDR3, the DNA is TGTGCCAGCAGCCCGGGGCAAGGAGCTAACTATGGCTACACCTTC.

The chain has TRBV6-5 and TRBJ2-1; TRBD2 aligns across 8 bases. The ends lost 6 bases at V and 7 bases at J; junction bases unmatched: 11. The V gene's germline CDR1 is MNHEY and CDR2 SVGAGI. This CDR3 is built from 15 residues. The chain's CDR3 is CASSARAGRGNEQFF. CDR3 sequence (DNA): TGTGCCAGCAGCGCGCGGGCCGGGAGGGGGAATGAGCAGTTCTTC.

The chain has TRBV6-1 and TRBJ1-2; 7 bases line up with TRBD1. Trimming at V came to 4 bases and at J to 0 bases, leaving 5 bases not matched to a gene. The CDR3 is 15 amino acids. In germline, CDR1 is MNHNS, CDR2 SASEGT. This chain's CDR3 is CASSASGTANYGYTF. In DNA form, the CDR3 reads TGTGCCAGCAGTGCCTCCGGGACAGCTAACTATGGCTACACCTTC.

The gene calls are TRBV4-3 and TRBJ2-7; D is possibly TRBD1 or TRBD2 (6 bases each). The germline V gene has CDR1 LGHNA and CDR2 YSLEER. V was cut by 4 bases and J by 5 bases, with 15 bases left in between. The CDR3 is 14 residues long. CDR3 nucleotide sequence: TGCGCCAGCAGCCTTACTGGGGGGCGACACGAGCAGTACTTC. Translating it yields CASSLTGGRHEQYF.

The rearrangement uses TRBV2 and TRBJ2-7; D may be TRBD2 (5 bases). Germline assignment: CDR1 SNHLY and CDR2 FYNNEI. V lost 4 bases to trimming and J lost 0 bases, with 7 bases between them. The CDR3 has 13 amino acids. CDR3 protein: CASSVDYSYEQYF. CDR3 nucleotide sequence: TGTGCCAGCAGTGTCGACTACTCCTACGAGCAGTACTTC.

On this clone: The same CDR3 arises from other DNA sequences in this sample as well. V and J are TRBV15 and TRBJ1-4; 7 bases align to TRBD1. Trimming took 1 base from V and 7 from J; bases not matched to a gene: 0. Germline CDR1 and CDR2: LNHNV and YYDKDF (reference sequence). The CDR3 covers 13 residues. Written as DNA, the CDR3 is TGTGCCACCAGCAGAGGACAGGGTGAAAAACTGTTTTTT. It codes for CATSRGQGEKLFF.

The chain's CDR3 is CASSAPLGVNEQFF. CDR3 nucleotides: TGTGCCAGCAGCGCCCCATTGGGTGTCAATGAGCAGTTCTTC. The V call is TRBV9, the J call TRBJ2-1; D gene unclear. CDR3 length: 14 residues. Germline V CDR1 and CDR2: SGDLS, YYNGEE. V lost 3 bases and J 6 bases, leaving 13 bases between the germline ends.

The chain carries TRBV7-4 and TRBJ1-2; D is possibly TRBD1 (6 bases). This CDR3 region has 13 residues. V was pared by 3 bases and J by 5 bases, with 10 bases between. Germline CDR1 SGHVT, CDR2 SQSDAQ. The CDR3 DNA reads as TGTGCCAGCAGCTTCTGGACAGATTATGGCTACACCTTC. Its protein is CASSFWTDYGYTF.

The gene calls are TRBV4-1 and TRBJ2-7, with TRBD2 matching 7 bases. Germline V gene lookup returns CDR1 MGHRA and CDR2 YSYEKL. After removal of 1 base from V and 7 bases from J, the junction contained 7 bases not matched to a gene. The CDR3 runs 14 residues. CDR3 sequence (DNA): TGCGCCAGCAGCCAAGTCGCGGGAGCAGGGGAGCAGTACTTC. Its protein is CASSQVAGAGEQYF.

The chain has TRBV2 and TRBJ2-7, with 8 bases that match TRBD1. The V and J ends lost 7 bases and 3 bases, in that order; junction bases with no gene match: 2. Germline V gene sequence: CDR1 SNHLY, CDR2 FYNNEI. The CDR3 sequence is 12 residues long. The CDR3 nucleotides are TGTGCCAGCACACAGGGGGTCTACGAGCAGTACTTC. Amino acids: CASTQGVYEQYF.

The gene calls are TRBV5-6 and TRBJ2-1; D perhaps matches TRBD1 (5 bases). CDR1 and CDR2 (germline): SGHDT, YYEEEE. CDR3 length: 12 amino acids. Trimming took 2 bases from V and 8 from J, leaving 8 bases between them. The CDR3 nucleotides are TGTGCCAGCAGCTTTCCAGGGTATGAGCAGTTCTTC. Amino acid sequence: CASSFPGYEQFF.

The chain recombines TRBV7-3 with TRBJ2-1, with D possibly being TRBD2 (6 bases). CDR3 length equals 12 residues. Germline CDR1 reads SGHTA; CDR2 reads FQGTGA. Trimming pared 11 bases from V and 1 base from J, leaving 9 bases between. CDR3 sequence (DNA): TGTGCCTCCGGGGGATCCTACAATGAGCAGTTCTTC. This encodes CASGGSYNEQFF.

The chain combines TRBV30 with TRBJ1-6; D might be TRBD1 (5 bases). The CDR3 totals 13 residues. The V gene's germline CDR1 is GTSNPN and CDR2 SVGIG (reference sequence). The germline V and J ends were trimmed by 3 bases and 7 bases, with 10 bases remaining between them. The DNA of the CDR3 is TGTGCCTGGAGAATAGGGACGAATTCACCCCTCCACTTT. Residues: CAWRIGTNSPLHF.

This chain links TRBV29-1 with TRBJ2-7; D may match TRBD1 or TRBD2 (5 bases each). Germline V gene data show CDR1 as SQVTM and CDR2 as ANQGSEA. CDR3 length: 13 residues. V was pared by 8 bases and J by 6 bases, with 20 bases between. CDR3 in amino acids: CSFLKSGSVEQYF. The CDR3 nucleotides are TGCAGCTTTCTGAAATCAGGGAGCGTCGAGCAGTACTTC.

The chain employs TRBV15 and TRBJ2-1, with D unresolved. This CDR3 is built from 14 residues. CDR1 is LNHNV and CDR2 is YYDKDF in the germline V gene (reference sequence). The V end was cut by 3 bases, the J end by 10 bases, with 16 bases between. The CDR3 coding sequence is TGTGCCACCAGCAGGCTACCGGAGAGAGGAGAGCAGTTCTTC. Translated, it gives CATSRLPERGEQFF.

The chain employs TRBV4-2 and TRBJ2-1; TRBD2 matches 8 bases. Trimming took 1 base from V and 1 from J; bases not matched to a gene: 9. The CDR3 is made up of 18 amino acids. In germline, CDR1 is LGHNA, CDR2 YNFKEQ. CDR3 protein: CASSQGGAGAVSYNEQFF. In DNA form, the CDR3 reads TGTGCCAGCAGCCAAGGTGGAGCGGGAGCAGTTTCCTACAATGAGCAGTTCTTC.

The rearrangement joins TRBV28 to TRBJ2-3, with 13 bases identical to TRBD2. V dropped 1 base and J dropped 3; count of bases not matched to a gene: 4. The CDR3 runs 17 residues. CDR1 and CDR2 (germline): MDHEN, SYDVKM. The CDR3 nucleotides read TGTGCCAGCAGTTTATTACTAGCGGGAGGGGTAACAGATACGCAGTATTTT. Protein product: CASSLLLAGGVTDTQYF.

This chain's CDR3 is CASSFLGKGEQFF. The CDR3 region has the DNA TGTGCCAGCAGCTTTCTGGGTAAAGGTGAGCAGTTCTTC. This sequence joins TRBV11-1 and TRBJ2-1, with D unclear. V lost 3 bases and J lost 9, with 12 bases in between. Germline lookup yields CDR1 SGHAT and CDR2 FQDESV (reference sequence). This CDR3 contains 13 residues.

This clone was detected once. CDR3 loop: CASSPEAGRGNEQFF. CDR3 in DNA: TGTGCCAGCTCACCAGAGGCAGGGAGGGGGAATGAGCAGTTCTTC. V and J are TRBV18 and TRBJ2-1; D is possibly TRBD2 (7 bases). Germline CDR1 is KGHSH and CDR2 is LQKENI. Trimming took 2 bases from V and 7 from J, leaving 15 bases between them. The CDR3 totals 15 residues.